This entry lists 30 T cell receptor beta chains sequenced from one sample in a study of tumor-infiltrating lymphocytes in primary liver carcinoma. For blood RNA, unsorted whole blood served as the source, and germline DNA was extracted too. The input was about 490 ng total RNA; TCR beta cDNA was made from it with a constant-region primer. The TCR beta library was amplified through three nested multiplex PCR rounds in a modified ARM-PCR procedure. In the first two PCR rounds, TRBV1-TRBV30 forward primers were paired with a C-beta reverse primer, and each round lasted about 9 cycles. TCRdb reprocessed the multiplex PCR reads via MiXCR and lists one record per CDR3 protein. The table lists some 190,000 distinct CDR3 sequences, about 55% of them singletons, with about 70% in the top ten. The sequenced material came from peripheral blood. The receptors here all came from a man in his forties with primary liver carcinoma and hepatitis B virus infection.

Concerning this clonotype itself: A much bigger clone sits one base away, suggesting this may be a read error. J is TRBJ1-1 and V is TRBV6-5; perhaps TRBD1 as D (6 bases). Germline V gene lookup returns CDR1 MNHEY and CDR2 SVGAGI. This CDR3 region has 13 residues. CDR3 sequence: CASISGGGTEALF. In DNA, the CDR3 is TGTGCCAGCATTTCTGGGGGCGGAACTGAAGCTCTCTTT.

This rearrangement joins TRBV28 to TRBJ2-5, with 8 bases fitting TRBD1. Per the germline V gene, CDR1 is MDHEN and CDR2 is SYDVKM. This CDR3 comprises 14 residues. Trimming cost V 4 bases and J 5 bases; bases outside gene matches: 6. CDR3 nucleotides: TGTGCCAGCAGTTCCCAGGGGGCGGGGGAGACCCAGTACTTC. Its protein is CASSSQGAGETQYF.

This clonotype was detected many times. This rearrangement joins TRBV12-3 or TRBV12-4 to TRBJ2-7, with D possibly TRBD2 on 5 matching bases. V lost 2 bases to trimming and J lost 5 bases, with 13 bases between them. This CDR3 comprises 14 residues. CDR3: CASSLHGEGNEQYF. In DNA form, the CDR3 reads TGTGCCAGCAGTTTACATGGAGAGGGCAACGAGCAGTACTTC.

J is TRBJ2-7 and V is TRBV4-1, with D perhaps matching TRBD1 (5 bases). The V end was cut by 1 base, the J end by 1 base, with 11 bases between. CDR1 is MGHRA, CDR2 YSYEKL, per germline. This CDR3 region has 15 residues. The CDR3 loop is CASSQAPTGSYEQYF. For the CDR3, the DNA is TGCGCCAGCAGCCAAGCCCCCACAGGTTCCTACGAGCAGTACTTC.

Of note for this clonotype: A single base separates this from a much larger clone, so it may be a read error. The chain uses TRBV4-1 and TRBJ2-3; D unresolved. Germline lookup yields CDR1 MGHRA and CDR2 YSYEKL. CDR3 length: 14 amino acids. CDR3 sequence (DNA): TGCGCCAGAAGCCAAGACCAATTGGCAGATACGCAGTATTTT. Translated, it gives CARSQDQLADTQYF.

As for this clonotype: At one boundary the junction diverges from the germline segment, which might be a read error. V and J are TRBV11-2 and TRBJ2-5; 7 positions match TRBD2. Germline V lookup: CDR1 SGHAT, CDR2 FQNNGV. This CDR3 has 14 residues. CDR3 sequence reads: CASGGGSTQETRYF. The DNA of the CDR3 is TGTGCCAGCGGTGGCGGGAGTACCCAAGAGACCCGGTACTTC.

The V and J genes are TRBV6-5 and TRBJ2-7; 11 bases are a match to TRBD1. V shed 6 bases, J shed 6 bases, and the junction held 7 bases outside the gene matches. The CDR3 totals 14 residues. CDR1 and CDR2 (germline): MNHEY, SVGAGI. CDR3 nucleotide sequence: TGTGCCAGCAGCGAGGGGACAGGGGGAGGCGAGCAGTACTTC. The encoded protein is CASSEGTGGGEQYF.

Details on this clonotype: The junction and the germline gene differ at one end; a read error may be behind it. This chain connects TRBV11-2 to TRBJ2-1; 7 bases match TRBD1. Gene TRBJ2-7 matches the end of the DNA better, so the J call may be wrong. Germline values: CDR1 SGHAT, CDR2 FQNNGV. The CDR3 length is 16 residues. DNA of the CDR3: TGCGCCAGCAGCTTCTGTGGTAACAGGGGAAAGTACGAGCAGTACTTC. It is translated as CASSFCGNRGKYEQYF.

Points on this clonotype: This may be a read error: a much more frequent sequence differs by one nucleotide. This chain joins TRBV4-2 and TRBJ2-1; 11 bases are a match to TRBD2. The length of the CDR3 is 15 residues. V was pared by 6 bases and J by 8 bases, with 9 bases of the junction left unmatched. The germline gives CDR1 LGHNA, CDR2 YNFKEQ. CDR3 in DNA: TGTGCCAGCAGGGACACTAGCGGGAGAAACGATGAGCAGTTCTTC. Amino acid sequence: CASRDTSGRNDEQFF.

This clonotype was counted a few times. The V and J genes are TRBV6-5 and TRBJ2-1; a weak D match, TRBD2 (5 bases). Trimming shortened V by 4 bases and J by 13 bases, and 11 bases separated the two germline ends. Germline V gene sequence: CDR1 MNHEY, CDR2 SVGAGI. This CDR3 has 11 residues. CDR3 protein: CASSSPDYQFF. The CDR3 region has the DNA TGTGCCAGCAGTTCCCCTGACTACCAGTTCTTC.

This chain links TRBV11-2 with TRBJ1-1; D ambiguous. Germline V gives CDR1 SGHAT, CDR2 FQNNGV. This CDR3 is 15 amino acids long. The V end was cut by 2 bases, the J end by 1 base, with 11 bases between. This CDR3 is CASSLLPRPNTEAFF. The CDR3 DNA sequence: TGTGCCAGCAGCTTACTACCCCGTCCGAACACTGAAGCTTTCTTT.

V gene TRBV4-2 combines with J gene TRBJ2-1; D may be TRBD2 (6 bases). CDR1 and CDR2 (germline): LGHNA, YNFKEQ. V dropped 1 base and J dropped 6 bases, with 16 bases sitting between them. This CDR3 is 16 amino acids long. CDR3 sequence (DNA): TGTGCCAGCAGCCAAGTCCCCGGACTAATGATCAATGAGCAGTTCTTC. It encodes CASSQVPGLMINEQFF.

Worth noting for this clonotype: Sequence at one end of the junction differs from germline and may be a read error. V is TRBV6-6 and J is TRBJ1-6, with TRBD1 identical over 9 bases. The germline V gene encodes CDR1 MNHNY and CDR2 SVGAGI (reference sequence). The CDR3 spans 15 residues. CDR3 nucleotide sequence: TGTGCCAGCAATGGAGGGACAGGGAACAATTCACCCCCCCACTTT. The encoded protein is CASNGGTGNNSPPHF.

This clonotype was counted a few times. The chain couples TRBV6-6 to TRBJ1-5, with TRBD1 as a possible D gene (6 bases). CDR1 is MNHNY, CDR2 SVGAGI, per germline (reference sequence). There are 14 residues in the CDR3. Deletions cut 6 bases from V and 5 bases from J, with 14 bases between. CDR3 nucleotide sequence: TGTGCCAGCAGCCCCAGGGGAAAGGATCAGCCCCAGCATTTT. It yields the protein CASSPRGKDQPQHF.

The chain employs TRBV11-2 and TRBJ2-7; D may be TRBD2 (6 bases). This CDR3 is built from 14 residues. V was shortened by 2 bases and J by 3 bases, with 11 bases between the two germline ends. Germline CDR1 is SGHAT and CDR2 is FQNNGV. CDR3 nucleotides: TGTGCCAGCAGCTTAAAACGGGAGAACTACGAGCAGTACTTC. Amino acid sequence: CASSLKRENYEQYF.

As regards this clonotype: Its ends do not fully match the called genes, so a read error is possible. V usage is TRBV6-5 and J usage is TRBJ2-3; D perhaps matches TRBD2 (6 bases). Germline V gene sequence: CDR1 MNHEY, CDR2 SVGAGI. This CDR3 is 13 amino acids long. The DNA for the CDR3 is TGTACCAGCAGTTACTCGGGGGAAGATACGCAGTACTTT. This codes for CTSSYSGEDTQYF.

As regards this clonotype: The junction does not match germline at one end; this may be a read error. The genes are TRBV11-2 and TRBJ2-5; 7 bases map to TRBD1. The CDR3 sequence is 19 residues long. Per germline, CDR1 SGHAT and CDR2 FQNNGV. The CDR3 loop is CASSLRMPQDRSHKETQYF. The DNA of the CDR3 is TGCGCCAGCAGCTTAAGAATGCCACAGGACAGGTCCCACAAAGAGACCCAGTACTTC.

Concerning this clonotype: This may stem from a read error, because a much larger clone lies one nucleotide away. The CDR3 sequence is CASSRLGLGGYSNSGNTIYF. In nucleotides, the CDR3 is TGTGCCAGCAGCCGCCTGGGCCTAGGGGGTTATTCGAACTCTGGAAACACCATATATTTT. The chain recombines TRBV11-2 with TRBJ1-3; D is perhaps TRBD1 (6 bases). V lost 5 bases, J lost 0 bases, and 26 bases lay in between. This CDR3 is built from 20 residues. The germline V gene encodes CDR1 SGHAT and CDR2 FQNNGV.

The V and J genes are TRBV11-2 and TRBJ2-5, with D possibly TRBD2 on 5 matching bases. This CDR3 spans 13 amino acids. The germline V and J ends were trimmed by 1 base and 12 bases, with 15 bases remaining between them. Germline lookup yields CDR1 SGHAT and CDR2 FQNNGV. CDR3 residues: CASSLAAQETKYF. CDR3 nucleotide sequence: TGTGCCAGCAGCTTAGCAGCCCAAGAGACTAAGTACTTC.

The V and J genes are TRBV4-1 and TRBJ2-1, with 11 bases that match TRBD2. Unmatched junction bases numbered 9, after V lost 2 bases and J lost 6 bases. CDR1 is MGHRA, CDR2 YSYEKL, per germline. The CDR3 runs 17 residues. CDR3 residues: CASSQRALAGVGNEQFF. CDR3 DNA: TGCGCCAGCAGCCAACGAGCACTAGCGGGAGTGGGCAATGAGCAGTTCTTC.

Regarding this clonotype: A read error is possible here, since a much larger clone lies one base away. The chain carries TRBV4-1 and TRBJ1-2; D is unclear. V dropped 3 bases and J dropped 6 bases, with 8 bases sitting between them. Germline assignment: CDR1 MGHRA and CDR2 YSYEKL. The CDR3 has 12 amino acids. The CDR3 loop reads CASSQERNGYTF. DNA of the CDR3: TGCGCCAGCAGCCAGGAACGCAATGGCTACACCTTC.

This chain uses TRBV4-2 with TRBJ2-3; D is unclear. This CDR3 has 16 residues. CDR1 LGHNA and CDR2 YNFKEQ come from the germline V gene. V was trimmed by 0 bases and J by 1 base, leaving 11 bases between them. This CDR3 is CASSQDGLSGTDTQYF. In DNA, the CDR3 is TGTGCCAGCAGCCAAGACGGGCTGTCGGGCACAGATACGCAGTATTTT.

This chain links TRBV6-1 with TRBJ2-2, with a possible D match to TRBD1 (6 bases). From germline, CDR1 is MNHNS and CDR2 SASEGT. V dropped 6 bases and J dropped 7 bases, with 18 bases sitting between them. This CDR3 contains 15 residues. The CDR3 loop is CASRRGSGAVGELFF. DNA for the CDR3: TGTGCCAGCAGGAGGGGTTCAGGGGCCGTCGGGGAGCTGTTTTTT.

Remarks on this clonotype: It may be a read error: a sequence one base away is much more abundant. The chain recombines TRBV11-2 with TRBJ2-2, with unresolved D. Germline lookup yields CDR1 SGHAT and CDR2 FQNNGV. The CDR3 contains 13 residues. CDR3 nucleotides: TGTGCCAACAGCTTAGGAGAGGTCAGGGAGCTGTTTTTT. This translates into CANSLGEVRELFF.

The chain recombines TRBV12-3 or TRBV12-4 with TRBJ2-3; D might be TRBD2 (6 bases). V lost 2 bases and J lost 4, with 13 bases in between. The CDR3 length is 15 residues. The CDR3 is CASSLLGGISDTQYF. CDR3 in DNA: TGTGCCAGCAGTTTACTTGGCGGGATTTCAGATACGCAGTATTTT.

To note about this clonotype: Being one base from a much bigger clone, this may be a read error. The CDR3 end shows no conserved phenylalanine or tryptophan, and so a read error is likely. The chain employs TRBV14 and TRBJ2-7; D is unclear. This CDR3 has 15 residues. V dropped 0 bases and J dropped 2 bases, with 11 bases sitting between them. Per germline, CDR1 SGHDN and CDR2 FVKESK. The CDR3: CASSQDRVRTYEQYS. The DNA of the CDR3 is TGTGCCAGCAGCCAAGATCGGGTCAGAACCTACGAGCAGTACTCC.

Worth noting for this clonotype: No conserved phenylalanine or tryptophan ends this CDR3, so it is likely a read error. The CDR3 nucleotides are TGTGCCAGCAGCCTCGGGACTAGCGGGGGTGCACAGGCGCAGTATCTT. It translates to CASSLGTSGGAQAQYL. The chain recombines TRBV11-2 with TRBJ2-3, with 14 bases aligning to TRBD2. The CDR3 has 16 amino acids. V trimming: 5 bases; J trimming: 10 bases; junction bases outside the gene matches: 11. The V gene's germline CDR1 is SGHAT and CDR2 FQNNGV.

Remarks on this clonotype: This may be a read error, as it is one base from a much larger clone. This chain joins TRBV4-2 and TRBJ2-7; D is unresolved. CDR1 LGHNA and CDR2 YNFKEQ come from the germline V gene. The CDR3 has 12 residues. In nucleotides, the CDR3 is TGTGCCAACAGCCAAGATGGCTACGAGCAGTACTTC. Translated, it gives CANSQDGYEQYF.

This clonotype was observed many times. CDR3 region: CASTLGGEQYF. In DNA form, the CDR3 reads TGTGCCAGCACCCTGGGCGGCGAGCAGTACTTC. The chain uses TRBV11-2 and TRBJ2-7; D remains unclear. Germline V gene data show CDR1 as SGHAT and CDR2 as FQNNGV. The CDR3 has 11 residues. V lost 7 bases and J 6 bases, leaving 10 bases between the germline ends.

The CDR3 loop reads CATSRDRAANYGYTF. The CDR3 DNA reads TGTGCCACCAGCAGAGATCGGGCAGCTAACTATGGCTACACCTTC. V and J are TRBV15 and TRBJ1-2; D gene uncertain. Trimming shortened V by 0 bases and J by 0 bases, and 8 bases separated the two germline ends. The CDR3 loop spans 15 amino acids. Germline V gene lookup returns CDR1 LNHNV and CDR2 YYDKDF (reference sequence).